This T cell receptor (beta chain) was recorded in a study of tumor and adjacent non-tumor tissue in lung cancer listed by TCRdb under 2018. About the study as a whole: By cancer type, the cohort comprised 11 to 12 adenocarcinoma patients, a couple of squamous cell carcinoma patients and 1 small cell lung cancer patient. Among the approximately 15 patients, ages ranged from roughly 31 to 85 years, some 10 were men and 5 were women, and disease was TNM stage I to III. A total of roughly 120,000,000 productive TCRbeta reads were generated by sequencing, corresponding to an average of roughly 4.1 million reads per sample. The study compared bulk TCRbeta repertoires from lung tumor tissue and matched distant non-tumor lung tissue of about 14 lung cancer patients. TCRbeta CDR3 sequencing was performed on roughly 32 paired specimens, with one tumor sample and one normal lung sample collected per patient. What the work shows at the level of the full study, not this receptor alone: Because peripheral blood was not sequenced, the blood TCRbeta repertoires of the lung cancer patients in the study went unexamined. The sequencing platform is not named in the methods, and unique molecular identifiers are not mentioned. Significantly higher TCR diversity was found in younger patients, and higher tumor TCR diversity was associated with shorter overall and disease-free survival. Only around 15 patients were included in the cohort, and the need for larger samples and more detailed clinical data was noted by the authors. TCR diversity (inverse Simpson) was significantly higher in tumor than in normal lung tissue (about 400 vs 150, P = 0.0075, Mann-Whitney U test). A significantly larger cumulative share of the repertoire was made up by the top 100 clones in normal lung than in tumor tissue.

RNA was isolated from bulk unsorted tissue, and RNA quality was assessed with a NanoDrop ND-1000 and an Agilent 2100. Normal lung samples were distant non-tumor tissue taken more than 3 cm from the tumor edge. All donors had newly diagnosed lung cancer, had not received prior chemotherapy, and were admitted for thoracic surgery in China between August and November 2014. The study excluded patients who had received radiotherapy or chemotherapy before or who had another cancer at the same time. Pieces of surgical tissue measuring about 1-2.3 cm3 were kept in RNAlater solution and held at -80 degrees C until needed. Inclusive of the bounding cysteine and phenylalanine, the CDR3 is 16 residues long. Only the CDR3 part of the read is kept: 48 bases, read in frame from the first base. Per the germline V gene, SQVTM is the CDR1 and ANQGSEA is the CDR2. For this clonotype: Its antigen remains undetermined. One end of the junction does not line up with germline, which may come from a read error.

The library was built by means of multiplex PCR. Instrument used: Illumina HiSeq 2500. TCRbeta libraries were built by three rounds of nested PCR using primers (Table S4), following protocols modified from ARM-PCR. Before sequencing, PCR products of 200-500 bp were excised from the gel and purified with the QIAquick gel extraction kit. The original methods were these. Reads were cleaned with Trimmomatic, merged with FLASH into complete CDR3 sequences, and assigned to V(D)J germline segments with MiTCR. Clonal diversity was computed as the inverse Simpson's index with VDJtools. In-frame sequences without a premature stop codon were defined as productive reads. Using fastp at Q25 and MiXCR, TCRdb reprocessed the public reads and kept productive beta chains. Rows with one shared CDR3 protein collapse into an entry with the most common genes and DNA. Clone size and V and J calls follow TCRdb, not the original study. Across this sample there are roughly 90,000 distinct CDR3 sequences, with about 77% seen only once. The top ten hold 21% of the sample.

The specimen was distant non-tumor lung tissue. The clonotype was recovered from a woman between 45 and 60 years old with non-small cell lung cancer. The V gene is TRBV29-1 and the J gene is TRBJ2-2; matching of 6 bases hints at TRBD2 as the D gene. The DNA sequence reads TGCAGCGTTAAAGCCCCTAGCGAGAGGGCCCCCGGGAAGCTGTTTTTT. It translates to CSVKAPSERAPGKLFF.